These 7 T cell receptor beta chains share one sample of origin, sequenced in a study of blood T cell repertoires in COVID-19. Sequencing was performed with immunoSEQ multiplex PCR; in TCRdb, only in-frame clones are kept and a portion is missing. The sample carries 50,000 to 55,000 clones, about 83% recorded once. Sequenced sample: peripheral blood. The receptors stem from a man aged 45 to 65 with acute or convalescent COVID-19.

This clone showed up just once. The rearrangement links TRBV5-1 to TRBJ1-2; 8 bases fit TRBD1. The CDR3 runs 14 residues. Germline CDR1 is SGHRS and CDR2 is YFSETQ. Unmatched junction bases numbered 9, after V lost 5 bases and J lost 6 bases. In nucleotides, the CDR3 is TGCGCCAGCAGGGACAGGGCCCAGGGGGATGGCTACACCTTC. This sequence encodes CASRDRAQGDGYTF.

As concerns this clone: One junction end disagrees with the germline gene, perhaps due to a read error. V usage is TRBV7-7 and J usage is TRBJ2-2, with 8 bases that match TRBD1. This CDR3 contains 16 residues. Germline V CDR1 and CDR2: SSHAT, FNYEAQ (reference sequence). The CDR3 DNA is TGTGCTAGCAGCTTGCGGACAGGGTTTCAAACCGGGGAGCTGTTTTTT. Translation gives CASSLRTGFQTGELFF.

This clone was detected a few times. This chain connects TRBV6-6 to TRBJ1-2; D unclear. The CDR3 is made up of 14 amino acids. Deletions cut 0 bases from V and 3 bases from J, with 8 bases between. Germline lookup yields CDR1 MNHNY and CDR2 SVGAGI (reference sequence). The DNA of the CDR3 is TGTGCCAGCAGTTACTCGGAGCAGTACTATGGCTACACCTTC. Its protein is CASSYSEQYYGYTF.

This chain joins TRBV11-2 and TRBJ1-2; D is uncertain. Between the trimmed V and J ends, which lost 5 bases and 2 bases, there was a span of 15 bases. CDR1 and CDR2 (germline): SGHAT, FQNNGV. The CDR3 sequence is 15 residues long. The CDR3 bases are TGTGCCAGCAGCCTGGCGGGCGGCCCGAACTATGGCTACACCTTC. Translating gives CASSLAGGPNYGYTF.

This clone has just one count. The CDR3 here is CASSPGPAEQFF. The CDR3 DNA sequence: TGTGCCAGCTCACCGGGGCCGGCTGAGCAGTTCTTC. V gene TRBV18 combines with J gene TRBJ2-1, with D maybe TRBD1 (5 bases). V lost 3 bases, J lost 9 bases, and 9 bases lay in between. The CDR3 contains 12 residues. Germline values: CDR1 KGHSH, CDR2 LQKENI.

The V gene is TRBV7-6, the J gene TRBJ2-2; TRBD2 is a possible D gene (6 bases). CDR1 SGHVS and CDR2 FNYEAQ come from the germline V gene. Trimming pared 4 bases from V and 5 bases from J, leaving 17 bases between. The CDR3 totals 16 residues. CDR3 sequence: CASSYPVEGGTGELFF. In DNA, the CDR3 is TGTGCCAGCAGCTACCCGGTTGAGGGAGGAACCGGGGAGCTGTTTTTT.

V gene TRBV11-2 combines with J gene TRBJ2-5; the match to TRBD2 covers 9 bases. Germline CDR1 reads SGHAT; CDR2 reads FQNNGV. Trimming at V came to 1 base and at J to 5 bases, leaving 8 bases not matched to a gene. CDR3 length: 16 residues. The CDR3 region is CASSLVAGASWETQYF. The CDR3, as DNA: TGTGCCAGCAGCTTAGTAGCGGGAGCTTCTTGGGAGACCCAGTACTTC. The entire variable domain, with the rest obtained from reference TRBV11-2 and TRBJ2-5, is as follows: EAGVAQSPRYKIIEKRQSVAFWCNPISGHATLYWYQQILGQGPKLLIQFQNNGVVDDSQLPKDRFSAERLKGVDSTLKIQPAKLEDSAVYLCASSLVAGASWETQYFGPGTRLLVL.